These T cell receptor beta chains were read from a single sample in a study of cytomegalovirus exposure and HLA in healthy donors. Sequencing used immunoSEQ multiplex PCR; TCRdb keeps in-frame clones, though not all of them. This table has over 110,000 clones, 82% appearing once. The sequenced sample consisted of PBMCs. The source is a male donor in good health and CMV-seronegative. Both conserved end residues are part of each CDR3. The order of the fields is V gene, CDR3 protein.

>TRBV5-4
CASTSGGSSYEQYF
>TRBV7-2
CASSLGLAGYEQYF
>TRBV19
CASSGRNTIYF
>TRBV9
CASSPPTSSYNEQFF
>TRBV27
CASSYRGSGPYEQYF
>TRBV6-5
CASSLDISSYNEQFF
>TRBV19
CASSIDRRDRASSYEQYF
>TRBV28
CASSPIGHDYGYTF
>TRBV6-5
CASSYVGEDNEQFF
>TRBV7-9
CASSLRGSGYEQYF
>TRBV27
CASSLGSVGELFF
>TRBV4-2
CASSQLMGGGSGNEQFF
>TRBV6-5
CASSYPRTGGNTEAFF
>TRBV19
CAIRTGLGGYTF
>TRBV2
CASSGLAIQETQYF
>TRBV5-4
CASSLGFTTSTDTQYF
>TRBV7-6
CASSPSGVSSGNTIYF
>TRBV28
CANLLDRSWNTDTQYF
>TRBV6-5
CASMGGATNEKLFF
>TRBV2
CASGGTGLNTGELFF
>TRBV5-8
CASSLVQAGNTIYF
>TRBV18
CASSPTSGTYEQYF
>TRBV5-1
CASSLNVAGGTDTQYF
>TRBV27
CASGGQGNTGELFF
>TRBV29-1
CSVGEGETYEQYF
>TRBV10-3
CAIGTEYYGYTF
>TRBV5-4
CASSFAGGKYEQYF
>TRBV7-8
CASLPWGGRTDTQYF
>TRBV7-8
CASSLGGVRNTEAFF
>TRBV10-2
CASSEGLTSYEQYF
>TRBV9
CASSVDGLAGKETQYF
>TRBV7-9
CASSPNDGELFF
>TRBV27
CASRGAGYEQYF
>TRBV25-1
CASSGSTSGASREQYF
>TRBV25-1
CASSIPGDSRNEQFF
>TRBV5-4
CASSLGGSGTYEQYF
>TRBV29-1
CSGFWSNTGELFF
>TRBV10-1
CASSEGATYEQYF
>TRBV5-1
CASWDRVNEQYF
>TRBV4-1
CASSQGALNQPQHF
>TRBV11-2
CASSLDPPGREGYNEQFF
>TRBV27
CASSVVGRGETQYF
>TRBV27
CASKGITGELFF
>TRBV13
CASSLGYSHEQYF
>TRBV2
CASRRAGEGNQPQHF
>TRBV19
CASSPYRVLNTEAFF
>TRBV4-1
CASSQVGLAGGETQYF
>TRBV2
CASSQGGGRVWNEQFF
>TRBV11-2
CASSLVTRYNEQFF
>TRBV5-1
CASSFGTGSYEQYF
>TRBV15
CATMAGGPNNEQFF
>TRBV5-1
CASSSENEKLFF
>TRBV28
CASSLGLASDTQYF
>TRBV4-1
CASSQDSRTGGVKRLGNEQFF
>TRBV9
CASSVGDNNEQFF
>TRBV7-9
CASSNPGQVDNEQFF
>TRBV6-5
CASSYGSAGGGSEQYF
>TRBV7-8
CASSLVVGGTYGYTF
>TRBV7-9
CASSPSVGQPQHF